The clone carrying this T cell receptor (beta chain) occurred once. TCRdb keeps only in-frame clones here, not all; method: immunoSEQ multiplex PCR. The data hold tens of thousands of clones, with around 87% observed a single time. This entry comes from a study of OX40 agonist ivuxolimab in advanced cancers. At the level of the study: Across the patients, intravenous ivuxolimab was delivered every 2 weeks at 0.01 to 10 mg/kg. At 82.7% male, the cohort had a mean age of about 60 years, ranging from about 23 to 80. In three patients, partial responses were observed, one with hepatocellular carcinoma and two with cutaneous melanoma.

Germline assignment: CDR1 SEHNR and CDR2 FQNEAQ (reference sequence). The CDR3 consists of 15 residues. The V end lost 4 bases, the J end lost 1 base, and 13 bases lay between the germline ends. The receptor comes from an adult with an advanced solid tumor such as melanoma, head and neck, liver or kidney cancer. The source material was CD4+ or CD8+ T cells sorted from blood, sampled in a trial of the OX40 agonist ivuxolimab. The chain recombines TRBV7-9 with TRBJ1-1; D unresolved. In nucleotides, the CDR3 is TGTGCCAGCAGCTCCATCCGCGGTCCGAACACTGAAGCTTTCTTT. Protein: CASSSIRGPNTEAFF.